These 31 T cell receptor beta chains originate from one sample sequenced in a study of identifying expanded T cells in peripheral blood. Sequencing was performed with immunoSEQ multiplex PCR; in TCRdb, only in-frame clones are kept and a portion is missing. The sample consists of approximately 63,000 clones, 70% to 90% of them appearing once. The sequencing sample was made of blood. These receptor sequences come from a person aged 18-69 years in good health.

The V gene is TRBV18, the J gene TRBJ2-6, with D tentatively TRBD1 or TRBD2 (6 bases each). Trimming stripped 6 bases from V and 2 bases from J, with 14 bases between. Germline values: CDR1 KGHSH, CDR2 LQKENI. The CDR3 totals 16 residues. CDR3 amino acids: CASSSGALAGANVLTF. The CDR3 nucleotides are TGTGCCAGCTCTTCGGGGGCCCTCGCTGGGGCCAACGTCCTGACTTTC.

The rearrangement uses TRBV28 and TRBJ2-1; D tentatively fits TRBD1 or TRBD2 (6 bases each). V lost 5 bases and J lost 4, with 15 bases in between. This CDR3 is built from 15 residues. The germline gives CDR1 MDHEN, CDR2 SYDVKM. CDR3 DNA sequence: TGTGCCAGCAGTAGACCAAGAGGGGGGTACAATGAGCAGTTCTTC. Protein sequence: CASSRPRGGYNEQFF.

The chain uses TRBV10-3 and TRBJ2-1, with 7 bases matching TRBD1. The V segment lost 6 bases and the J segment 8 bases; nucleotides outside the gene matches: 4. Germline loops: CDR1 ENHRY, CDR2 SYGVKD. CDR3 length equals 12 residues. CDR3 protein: CAIRDRSDEQFF. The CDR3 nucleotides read TGTGCCATCAGGGACAGGAGCGATGAGCAGTTCTTC.

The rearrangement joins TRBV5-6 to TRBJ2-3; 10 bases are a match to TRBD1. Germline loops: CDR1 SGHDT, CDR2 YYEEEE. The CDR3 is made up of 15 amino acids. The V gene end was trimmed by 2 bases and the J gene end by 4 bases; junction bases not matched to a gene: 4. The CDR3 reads CASSLPDRGADTQYF. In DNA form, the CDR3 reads TGTGCCAGCAGCTTACCGGACAGGGGGGCAGATACGCAGTATTTT.

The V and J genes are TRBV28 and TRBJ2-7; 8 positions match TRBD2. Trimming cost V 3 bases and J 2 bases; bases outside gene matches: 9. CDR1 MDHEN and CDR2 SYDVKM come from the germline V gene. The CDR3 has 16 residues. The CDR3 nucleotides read TGTGCCAGCAGTTTTAAGGTACTAGCGGCGACCTACGAGCAGTACTTC. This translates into CASSFKVLAATYEQYF.

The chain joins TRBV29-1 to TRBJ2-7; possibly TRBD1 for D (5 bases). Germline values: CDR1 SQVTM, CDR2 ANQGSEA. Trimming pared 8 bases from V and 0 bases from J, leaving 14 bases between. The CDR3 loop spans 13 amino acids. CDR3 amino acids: CSSQTEPSYEQYF. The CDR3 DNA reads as TGCAGCTCCCAGACAGAGCCCTCCTACGAGCAGTACTTC.

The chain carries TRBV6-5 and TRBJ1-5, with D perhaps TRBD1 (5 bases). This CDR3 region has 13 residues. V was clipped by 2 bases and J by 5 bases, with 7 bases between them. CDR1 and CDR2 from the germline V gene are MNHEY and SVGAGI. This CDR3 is CASSYGTYQPQHF. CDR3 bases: TGTGCCAGCAGTTACGGGACCTATCAGCCCCAGCATTTT.

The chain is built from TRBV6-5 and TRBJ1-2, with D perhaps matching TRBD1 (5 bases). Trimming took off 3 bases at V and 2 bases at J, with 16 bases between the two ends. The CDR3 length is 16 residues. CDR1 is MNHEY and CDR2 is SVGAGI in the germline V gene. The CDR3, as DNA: TGTGCCAGCAGTTATGTGAGGGACGGAGGGAACTATGGCTACACCTTC. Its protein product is CASSYVRDGGNYGYTF.

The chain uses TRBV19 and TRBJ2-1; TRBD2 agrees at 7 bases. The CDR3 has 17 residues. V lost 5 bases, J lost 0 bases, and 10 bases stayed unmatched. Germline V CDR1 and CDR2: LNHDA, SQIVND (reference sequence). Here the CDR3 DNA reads TGTGCCAGTAGTCCTAGCGGTCCATTGAGCTCCTACAATGAGCAGTTCTTC. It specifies CASSPSGPLSSYNEQFF.

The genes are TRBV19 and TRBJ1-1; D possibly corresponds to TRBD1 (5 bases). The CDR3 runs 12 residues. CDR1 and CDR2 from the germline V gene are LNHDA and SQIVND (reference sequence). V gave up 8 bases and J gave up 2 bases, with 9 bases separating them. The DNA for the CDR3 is TGTGCCAGTTACAGGAGAAACACTGAAGCTTTCTTT. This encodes CASYRRNTEAFF.

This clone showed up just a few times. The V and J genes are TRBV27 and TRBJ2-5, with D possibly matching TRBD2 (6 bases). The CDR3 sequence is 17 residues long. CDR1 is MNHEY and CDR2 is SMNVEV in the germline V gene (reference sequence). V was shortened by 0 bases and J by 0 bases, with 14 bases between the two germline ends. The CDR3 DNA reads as TGTGCCAGCAGTTTATCTCCGCCGGGGGAGGACCAAGAGACCCAGTACTTC. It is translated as CASSLSPPGEDQETQYF.

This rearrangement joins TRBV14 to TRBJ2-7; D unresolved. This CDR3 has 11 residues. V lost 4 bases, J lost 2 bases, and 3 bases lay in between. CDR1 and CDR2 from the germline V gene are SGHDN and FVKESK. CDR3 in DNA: TGTGCCAGCAGCCTAACCTACGAGCAGTACTTC. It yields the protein CASSLTYEQYF.

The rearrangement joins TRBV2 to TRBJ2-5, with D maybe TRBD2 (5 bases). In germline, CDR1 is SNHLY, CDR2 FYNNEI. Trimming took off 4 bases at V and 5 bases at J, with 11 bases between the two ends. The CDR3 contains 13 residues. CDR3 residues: CASSGLEGETQYF. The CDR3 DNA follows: TGTGCCAGCAGTGGGCTAGAGGGCGAGACCCAGTACTTC.

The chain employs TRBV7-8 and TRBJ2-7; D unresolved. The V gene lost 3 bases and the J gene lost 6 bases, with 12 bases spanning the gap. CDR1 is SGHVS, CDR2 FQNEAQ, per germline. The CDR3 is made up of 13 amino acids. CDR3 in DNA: TGTGCCAGCAGCTTTGGTAGAAGGGTCGAGCAGTACTTC. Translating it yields CASSFGRRVEQYF.

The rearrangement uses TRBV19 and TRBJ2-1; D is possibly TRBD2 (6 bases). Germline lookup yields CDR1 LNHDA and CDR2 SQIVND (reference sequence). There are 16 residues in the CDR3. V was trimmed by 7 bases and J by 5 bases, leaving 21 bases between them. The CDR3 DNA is TGTGCCAGTACCGCGGGGAATAGCCTCTATGACAATGAGCAGTTCTTC. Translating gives CASTAGNSLYDNEQFF.

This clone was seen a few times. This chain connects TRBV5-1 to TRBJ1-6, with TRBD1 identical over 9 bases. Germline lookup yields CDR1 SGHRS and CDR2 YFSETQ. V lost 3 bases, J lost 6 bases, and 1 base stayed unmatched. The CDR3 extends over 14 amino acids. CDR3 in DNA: TGCGCCAGCAGCTCGGACAGGGGTAATTCACCCCTCCACTTT. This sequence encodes CASSSDRGNSPLHF.

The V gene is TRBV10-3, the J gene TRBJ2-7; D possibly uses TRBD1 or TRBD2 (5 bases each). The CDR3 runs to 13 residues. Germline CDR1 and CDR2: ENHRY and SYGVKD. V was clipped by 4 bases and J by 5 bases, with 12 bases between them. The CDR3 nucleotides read TGTGCCATCAGTGTGGGGGAGAGCAACGAGCAGTACTTC. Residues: CAISVGESNEQYF.

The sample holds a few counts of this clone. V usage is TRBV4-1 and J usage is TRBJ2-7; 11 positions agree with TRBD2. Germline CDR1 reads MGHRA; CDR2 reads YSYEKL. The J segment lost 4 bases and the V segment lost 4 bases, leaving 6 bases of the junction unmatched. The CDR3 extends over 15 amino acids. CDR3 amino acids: CASSLATSGDYEQYF. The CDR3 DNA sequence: TGCGCCAGCAGCCTTGCGACTAGCGGGGATTACGAGCAGTACTTC.

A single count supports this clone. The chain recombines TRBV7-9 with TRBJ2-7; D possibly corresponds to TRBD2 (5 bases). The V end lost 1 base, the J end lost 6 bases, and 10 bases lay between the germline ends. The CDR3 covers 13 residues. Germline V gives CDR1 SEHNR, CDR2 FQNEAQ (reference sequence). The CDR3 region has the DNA TGTGCCAGCAGCTTAGTGGCGGGTCGCGAGCAGTACTTC. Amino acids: CASSLVAGREQYF.

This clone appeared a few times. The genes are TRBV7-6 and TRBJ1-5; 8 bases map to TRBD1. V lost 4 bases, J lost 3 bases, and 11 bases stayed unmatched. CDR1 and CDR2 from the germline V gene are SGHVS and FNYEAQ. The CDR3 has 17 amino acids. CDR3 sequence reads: CASSSSGTGAHNQPQHF. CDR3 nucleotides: TGTGCCAGCAGCTCATCCGGGACAGGAGCCCACAATCAGCCCCAGCATTTT.

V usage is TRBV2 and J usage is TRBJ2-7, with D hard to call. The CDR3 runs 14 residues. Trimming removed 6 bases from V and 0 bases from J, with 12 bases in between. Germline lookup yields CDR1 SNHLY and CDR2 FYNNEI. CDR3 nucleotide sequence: TGTGCCAGCAGCGCTAACAGCGCCTCCTACGAGCAGTACTTC. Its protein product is CASSANSASYEQYF.

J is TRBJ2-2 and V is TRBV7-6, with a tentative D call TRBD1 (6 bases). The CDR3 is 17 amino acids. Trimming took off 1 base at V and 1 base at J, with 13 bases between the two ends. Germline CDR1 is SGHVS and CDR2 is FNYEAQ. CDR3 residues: CASSLVGAALNTGELFF. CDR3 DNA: TGTGCCAGCAGCTTAGTGGGGGCCGCACTGAACACCGGGGAGCTGTTTTTT.

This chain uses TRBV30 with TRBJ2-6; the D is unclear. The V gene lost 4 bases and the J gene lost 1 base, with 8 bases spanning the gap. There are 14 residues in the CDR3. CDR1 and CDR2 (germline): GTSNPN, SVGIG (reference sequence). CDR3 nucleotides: TGTGCCTGGAAGTGGGGATCTGGGGCCAACGTCCTGACTTTC. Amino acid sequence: CAWKWGSGANVLTF.

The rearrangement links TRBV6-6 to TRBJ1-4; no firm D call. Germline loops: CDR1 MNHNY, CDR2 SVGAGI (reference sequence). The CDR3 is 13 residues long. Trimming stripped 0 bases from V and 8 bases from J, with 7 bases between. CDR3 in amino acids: CASSYSEGEKLFF. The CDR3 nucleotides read TGTGCCAGCAGTTACTCAGAGGGAGAAAAACTGTTTTTT.

The CDR3 reads CASSLTGGTNEKLFF. Here the CDR3 DNA reads TGTGCCAGCAGCCTGACAGGGGGCACTAATGAAAAACTGTTTTTT. The chain has TRBV14 and TRBJ1-4; the match to TRBD1 covers 10 bases. The CDR3 sequence is 15 residues long. J gave up 2 bases and V 4 bases, and 1 base lay outside the gene matches. Per germline, CDR1 SGHDN and CDR2 FVKESK.

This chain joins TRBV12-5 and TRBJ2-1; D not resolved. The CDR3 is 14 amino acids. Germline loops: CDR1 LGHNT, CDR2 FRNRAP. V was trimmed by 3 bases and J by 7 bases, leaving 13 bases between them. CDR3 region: CASGFGQSGNEQFF. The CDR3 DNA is TGTGCTAGTGGTTTTGGGCAGTCTGGGAATGAGCAGTTCTTC. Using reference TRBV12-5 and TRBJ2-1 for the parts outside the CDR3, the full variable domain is DARVTQTPRHKVTEMGQEVTMRCQPILGHNTVFWYRQTMMQGLELLAYFRNRAPLDDSGMPKDRFSAEMPDATLATLKIQPSEPRDSAVYFCASGFGQSGNEQFFGPGTRLTVL.

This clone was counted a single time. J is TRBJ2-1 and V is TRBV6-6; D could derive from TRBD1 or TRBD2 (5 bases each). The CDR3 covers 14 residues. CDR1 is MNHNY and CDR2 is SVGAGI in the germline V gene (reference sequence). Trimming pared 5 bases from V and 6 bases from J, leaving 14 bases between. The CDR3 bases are TGTGCCAGCAGTATGGCCGGGACCATCAATGAGCAGTTCTTC. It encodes CASSMAGTINEQFF.

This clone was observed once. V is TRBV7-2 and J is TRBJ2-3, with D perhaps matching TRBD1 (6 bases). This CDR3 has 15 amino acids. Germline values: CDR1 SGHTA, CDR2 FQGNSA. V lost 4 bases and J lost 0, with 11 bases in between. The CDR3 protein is CASSSPGHSTDTQYF. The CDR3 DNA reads TGTGCCAGCAGCTCCCCGGGACACAGCACAGATACGCAGTATTTT.

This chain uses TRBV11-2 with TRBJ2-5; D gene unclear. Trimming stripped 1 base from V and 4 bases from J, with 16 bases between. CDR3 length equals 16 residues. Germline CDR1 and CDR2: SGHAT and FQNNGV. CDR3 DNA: TGTGCCAGCAGCTTAGCGGGCAGGCTCAAGGCAGAGACCCAGTACTTC. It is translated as CASSLAGRLKAETQYF.

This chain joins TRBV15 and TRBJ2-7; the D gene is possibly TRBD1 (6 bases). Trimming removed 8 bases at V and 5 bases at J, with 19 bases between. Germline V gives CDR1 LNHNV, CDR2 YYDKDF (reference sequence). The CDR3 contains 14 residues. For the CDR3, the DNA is TGTGCCACCCGACAGGAGGCAGGTGGTGACGAGCAGTACTTC. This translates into CATRQEAGGDEQYF.

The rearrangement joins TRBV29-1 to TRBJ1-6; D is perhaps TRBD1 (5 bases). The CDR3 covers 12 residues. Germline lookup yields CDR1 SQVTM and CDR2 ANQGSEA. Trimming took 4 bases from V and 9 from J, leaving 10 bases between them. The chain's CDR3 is CSVAGVGSPLHF. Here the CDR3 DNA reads TGCAGCGTTGCGGGGGTTGGTTCACCCCTCCACTTT.